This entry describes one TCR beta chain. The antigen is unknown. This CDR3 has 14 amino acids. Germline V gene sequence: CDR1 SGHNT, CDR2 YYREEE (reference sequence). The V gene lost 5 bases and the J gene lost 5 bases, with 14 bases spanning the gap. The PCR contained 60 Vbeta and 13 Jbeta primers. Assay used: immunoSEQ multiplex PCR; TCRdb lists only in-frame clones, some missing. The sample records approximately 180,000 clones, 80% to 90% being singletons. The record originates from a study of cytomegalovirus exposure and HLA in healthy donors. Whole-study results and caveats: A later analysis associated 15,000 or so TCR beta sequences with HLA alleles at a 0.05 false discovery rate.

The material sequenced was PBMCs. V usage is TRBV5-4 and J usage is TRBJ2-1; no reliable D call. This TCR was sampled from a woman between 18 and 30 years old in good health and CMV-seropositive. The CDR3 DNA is TGTGCCAGCAGTGCCCGAGCGCTGAACAATGAGCAGTTCTTC. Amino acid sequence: CASSARALNNEQFF.